Many counts were recorded for the clone carrying this T cell receptor (beta chain). The data were obtained in a study of CD8 T cells in ankylosing spondylitis. Looked up from germline, CDR1 is SGHTA and CDR2 is FQGNSA. The CDR3 has 15 residues. Trimming shortened V by 2 bases and J by 3 bases, and 11 bases separated the two germline ends. TCRdb re-analysed the 5' RACE reads in MiXCR, keeping a single row per CDR3 protein. The table lists 130,000 or so distinct CDR3 sequences, over 6.5% of them singletons. The receptor was derived from a male donor with ankylosing spondylitis or in good health (not recorded which). The V call is TRBV7-2, the J call TRBJ2-1; possible D gene TRBD1, 6 bases. The sample consisted of blood, either unsorted or a sorted T cell fraction (not recorded which). CDR3 DNA sequence: TGTGCCAGCAGCTTATGGCAGGGGCTCTACAATGAGCAGTTCTTC. Amino acid sequence: CASSLWQGLYNEQFF.